A single sample is the source of the 4 T cell receptor beta chains below, sequenced in a study of T cells in Graves' hyperthyroidism and ophthalmopathy. Authors of the study amplified TCR beta CDR3 regions from RNA transcripts. A set of HTBI primers served as the primers for a first-round RT-PCR of the TCR CDR3. MiXCR, run by TCRdb on the multiplex PCR reads, gives a single entry per CDR3 protein. The sample lists under 350,000 distinct CDR3 sequences; over 15% were seen once. The source material was blood. These receptor sequences come from a woman aged 55-69 years with Graves' ophthalmopathy.

Only one count was recorded for this clonotype. An end of the junction differs from the germline gene, which may be a read error. This chain joins TRBV12-3 or TRBV12-4 and TRBJ2-7; D call uncertain. The CDR3 contains 12 residues. This chain's CDR3 is CAGSLGAYEQYF. CDR3 coding DNA: TGTGCCGGCAGTTTAGGCGCCTACGAGCAGTACTTC.

This clonotype was detected ten times or more. The chain recombines TRBV28 with TRBJ2-3; 12 bases are a match to TRBD2. The CDR3 totals 15 residues. Trimming removed 5 bases from V and 3 bases from J; junction bases left unmatched: 3. The V gene's germline CDR1 is MDHEN and CDR2 SYDVKM. CDR3 nucleotides: TGTGCCAGCAGTGGGACTAGCGGGCAGACAGATACGCAGTATTTT. Its protein is CASSGTSGQTDTQYF.

This clonotype came up many times. The chain has TRBV7-9 and TRBJ2-7; TRBD1 might be the D (6 bases). The germline V and J ends were trimmed by 0 bases and 7 bases, with 10 bases remaining between them. This CDR3 is 13 amino acids long. The germline CDR1 and CDR2 sequences are SEHNR and FQNEAQ (reference sequence). Written as DNA, the CDR3 is TGTGCCAGCAGCTTAGCGAACAGGGCTGAGCAGTACTTC. Translation: CASSLANRAEQYF. The full variable domain, completed using reference TRBV7-9 and TRBJ2-7, is DTGVSQNPRHKITKRGQNVTFRCDPISEHNRLYWYRQTLGQGPEFLTYFQNEAQLEKSRLLSDRFSAERPKGSFSTLEIQRTEQGDSAMYLCASSLANRAEQYFGPGTRLTVT.

The chain combines TRBV14 with TRBJ2-3; D is tentatively TRBD1 or TRBD2 (5 bases each). Germline CDR1 and CDR2: SGHDN and FVKESK. Trimming left V 4 bases short and J 0 bases short, with 17 bases between. The length of the CDR3 is 17 residues. CDR3 DNA sequence: TGTGCCAGCAGCCCGGGACCCCTGAAATCCAGCACAGATACGCAGTATTTT. Its translation is CASSPGPLKSSTDTQYF.